This T cell receptor (beta chain) was found in a study of T cell repertoires in cytomegalovirus infection. Findings and caveats of the study: HLA-C-restricted CMV clonotypes gave the most frequent clonotype in two of eight donors.

Via MiXCR, TCRdb re-called the reads, giving one row per CDR3 protein. The table has roughly 250,000 distinct CDR3 sequences, roughly an eighth seen once. Germline loops: CDR1 SGHTA, CDR2 FQGNSA. This CDR3 comprises 14 residues. Trimming removed 3 bases from V and 5 bases from J; junction bases left unmatched: 4. The sample holds many counts of this clonotype. Antigen unknown. The sequenced sample consisted of PBMCs. The V and J genes are TRBV7-2 and TRBJ2-5, with 9 bases aligning to TRBD1. This TCR was sampled from a human donor in good health (CMV status not recorded). Some clones in this sample may be carry-over from other donors' samples. The DNA of the CDR3 is TGTGCCAGCAGCTTGACAGGGGGTAAGGAGACCCAGTACTTC. Translation gives CASSLTGGKETQYF.